This TCR beta chain was sequenced in a study of post-analysis software for immune sequencing data. Study as a whole: As for disease course, relapsing-remitting, secondary progressive and progressive-relapsing multiple sclerosis were all included.

On this clonotype itself: Antigen: not known. The junction differs from germline at one of its ends, possibly a read error.

The TCR beta cDNA libraries contained unique molecular identifiers. T cells numbering about 0.85 to 10 million yielded cDNA molecules that totaled around 500,000. From the PCR reads, TCRdb called clonotypes with MiXCR, one entry per CDR3 protein. The sample records 430,000 or so distinct CDR3 sequences, less than 40% being singletons. Whole-study results and caveats: Comparison of patients with controls showed roughly five TRBV segments more frequent in patients, TRBV5-6, TRBV5-1 and TRBV20-1 among them.

The CDR3 loop spans 17 amino acids. Germline lookup yields CDR1 MNHEY and CDR2 SVGAGI. Sequencing was performed on blood. V and J are TRBV6-5 and TRBJ1-5; TRBD1 matches at 8 bases. The sequence was collected from a girl aged 2 to 9 with multiple sclerosis. CDR3 nucleotides: TGTGCCAGCAGTTACTCCGGACAGGGAAGTAGCAATCGGCCCCAGCATTTT. Residues: CASSYSGQGSSNRPQHF.